Listed below are T cell receptor beta chains from one sample, sequenced in a study of OX40 agonist ivuxolimab in advanced cancers. The data were produced by immunoSEQ multiplex PCR, yet TCRdb's version contains in-frame clones alone and is incomplete. The sample lists tens of thousands of clones; 86% were seen once. Sequenced here: CD4+ or CD8+ T cells sorted from blood, sampled in a trial of the OX40 agonist ivuxolimab. These TCRs come from an adult with an advanced solid tumor such as melanoma, head and neck, liver or kidney cancer. CDR3s include the opening cysteine and the closing phenylalanine or tryptophan. D genes are given only for firm matches. The listing skips clone size in some rows; elsewhere it reads once, few, many or a size class.

V: TRBV15; D: NA; size: NA; J: TRBJ2-7; DNA: TGTGCCACCAGCAGAGACAGGGGAGCCTACGAGCAGTACTTC; CDR3: CATSRDRGAYEQYF
V: TRBV6-1; D: NA; size: NA; J: TRBJ2-4; DNA: TGTGCCAGCAGTGAGGTGACAGCTCCGAGCAAAAACATTCAGTACTTC; CDR3: CASSEVTAPSKNIQYF
V: TRBV10-3; D: TRBD2; size: NA; J: TRBJ2-1; DNA: TGTGCCACCTTAGCGGGAGATTCCTACAATGAGCAGTTCTTC; CDR3: CATLAGDSYNEQFF
V: TRBV6-5; D: TRBD2; size: NA; J: TRBJ2-5; DNA: TGTGCCAGCACCCCCCAATCTAGCGGGACAGAGACCCAGTACTTC; CDR3: CASTPQSSGTETQYF
V: TRBV4-1; D: NA; size: once; J: TRBJ1-4; DNA: TGCGCCAGCAGGAGACCGGGAGCGAGTGAAAAACTGTTTTTT; CDR3: CASRRPGASEKLFF
V: TRBV18; D: TRBD2; size: NA; J: TRBJ2-6; DNA: TGTGCCAGCTCACCATCCCGAGTAGCGGGAAGTGGGGCCAACGTCCTGACTTTC; CDR3: CASSPSRVAGSGANVLTF
V: TRBV29-1; D: TRBD1; size: few; J: TRBJ2-5; DNA: TGCAGCGTTGGGGACAGGCCAGACCAAGAGACCCAGTACTTC; CDR3: CSVGDRPDQETQYF
V: TRBV7-6; D: TRBD1; size: NA; J: TRBJ2-3; DNA: TGTGCCAGCAGCCGACAGGGTGGCACAGATACGCAGTATTTT; CDR3: CASSRQGGTDTQYF
V: TRBV7-2; D: TRBD2; size: NA; J: TRBJ2-1; DNA: TGTGCCAGCAGCTCCATAAAGCGGGAGACTGAGCAGTTCTTC; CDR3: CASSSIKRETEQFF
V: TRBV14; D: NA; size: NA; J: TRBJ2-1; DNA: TGTGCCAGCAGCCAAGAAAGGGGCTCCTACAATGAGCAGTTCTTC; CDR3: CASSQERGSYNEQFF
V: TRBV6-5; D: NA; size: NA; J: TRBJ1-3; DNA: TGTGCCAGCAGTCCCTCTGGGTCTGGAAACACCATATATTTT; CDR3: CASSPSGSGNTIYF
V: TRBV5-6; D: NA; size: NA; J: TRBJ2-5; DNA: TGTGCCAGCAGTCAGAGGGAAGAGACCCAGTACTTC; CDR3: CASSQREETQYF
V: TRBV19; D: NA; size: NA; J: TRBJ2-3; DNA: TGTGCCAGTAGTGGGTTCTCTAGGCCGACAGATACGCAGTATTTT; CDR3: CASSGFSRPTDTQYF
V: TRBV11-3; D: TRBD2; size: NA; J: TRBJ2-1; DNA: TGTGCCAGCAGCTTAACTAGCGGGAGCGGTGAGCAGTTCTTC; CDR3: CASSLTSGSGEQFF
V: TRBV4-2; D: NA; size: NA; J: TRBJ2-2; DNA: TGTGCCAGCAGCCAAGGTGACGGGAGTAGCCCCGGGGAGCTGTTTTTT; CDR3: CASSQGDGSSPGELFF
V: TRBV11-2; D: NA; size: NA; J: TRBJ2-7; DNA: TGTGCCAGCAGCTTATCTGCCCGGGGCGAGCAGTACTTC; CDR3: CASSLSARGEQYF
V: TRBV30; D: NA; size: few; J: TRBJ1-1; DNA: TGTGCCTGGAGTAAGCGGGGCACTGAAGCTTTCTTT; CDR3: CAWSKRGTEAFF
V: TRBV25-1; D: NA; size: NA; J: TRBJ2-5; DNA: TGTGCCAGCAGTGAGGGGCAGGGCGGGACCCAGTACTTC; CDR3: CASSEGQGGTQYF
V: TRBV19; D: NA; size: NA; J: TRBJ1-5; DNA: TGTGCCAGTAGCCCGGGGGTCTTTCAAATCAATCAGCCCCAGCATTTT; CDR3: CASSPGVFQINQPQHF
V: TRBV19; D: NA; size: NA; J: TRBJ2-7; DNA: TGTGCCAGTAGTATAGAGGCGCGTCTCTACGAGCAGTACTTC; CDR3: CASSIEARLYEQYF
V: TRBV6-1; D: TRBD2; size: NA; J: TRBJ2-3; DNA: TGTGCCAGTAGCGGGGACACAGATACGCAGTATTTT; CDR3: CASSGDTDTQYF
V: TRBV7-2; D: NA; size: NA; J: TRBJ2-3; DNA: TGTGCCAGCAGCAAAGTAGTGGGAGGAGATACGCAGTATTTT; CDR3: CASSKVVGGDTQYF
V: TRBV11-1; D: TRBD1; size: once; J: TRBJ2-3; DNA: TGTGCCAGCAGCCCACATGGGACAGCCACAGATACGCAGTATTTT; CDR3: CASSPHGTATDTQYF
V: TRBV7-9; D: TRBD1; size: NA; J: TRBJ2-7; DNA: TGTGCCAGCAGCTTGACAGGGGACGAGCAGTACTTC; CDR3: CASSLTGDEQYF
V: TRBV10-3; D: NA; size: NA; J: TRBJ1-1; DNA: TGTGCCATCAGTGGGGGTGTCTCACGGAACACTGAAGCTTTCTTT; CDR3: CAISGGVSRNTEAFF
V: TRBV7-2; D: NA; size: NA; J: TRBJ2-5; DNA: TGTGCCAGCAGCGCATCCGGGACGCCGGAGGAGACCCAGTACTTC; CDR3: CASSASGTPEETQYF
V: TRBV7-2; D: NA; size: NA; J: TRBJ2-7; DNA: TGTGCCAGCAGCTCCCAAGTCGGAGCCTACGAGCAGTACTTC; CDR3: CASSSQVGAYEQYF
V: TRBV27; D: TRBD1; size: once; J: TRBJ2-3; DNA: TGTGCCAGCAGCTCGGGACAGGTCGGAACAGATACGCAGTATTTT; CDR3: CASSSGQVGTDTQYF
V: TRBV19; D: TRBD1; size: NA; J: TRBJ1-4; DNA: TGTGCCAGTAGTCGGACAGGCTCAACTAATGAAAAACTGTTTTTT; CDR3: CASSRTGSTNEKLFF
V: TRBV18; D: NA; size: NA; J: TRBJ2-3; DNA: TGTGCCAGCTCACCAAGCACAGATACGCAGTATTTT; CDR3: CASSPSTDTQYF
V: TRBV5-4; D: TRBD2; size: NA; J: TRBJ2-3; DNA: TGTGCCAGCAGCTCGCAAGCGGGAGGGCTCGATACGCAGTATTTT; CDR3: CASSSQAGGLDTQYF